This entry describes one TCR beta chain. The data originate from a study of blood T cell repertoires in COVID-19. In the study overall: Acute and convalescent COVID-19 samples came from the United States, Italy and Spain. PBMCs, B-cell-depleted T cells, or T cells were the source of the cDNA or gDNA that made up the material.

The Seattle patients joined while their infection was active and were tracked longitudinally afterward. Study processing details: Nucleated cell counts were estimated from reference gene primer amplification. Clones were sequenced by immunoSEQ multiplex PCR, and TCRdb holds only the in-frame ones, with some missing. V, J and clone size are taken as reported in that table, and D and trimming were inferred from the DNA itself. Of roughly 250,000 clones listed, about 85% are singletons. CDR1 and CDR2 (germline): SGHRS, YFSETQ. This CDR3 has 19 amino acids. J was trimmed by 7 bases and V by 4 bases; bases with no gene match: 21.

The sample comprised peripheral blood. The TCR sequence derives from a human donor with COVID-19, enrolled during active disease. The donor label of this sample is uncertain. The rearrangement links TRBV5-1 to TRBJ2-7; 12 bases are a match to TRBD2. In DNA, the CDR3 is TGCGCCAGCAGCATCGACTCAAGACTAGCGGGAGCTGGGGCTGGGGAGCAGTACTTC. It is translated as CASSIDSRLAGAGAGEQYF.